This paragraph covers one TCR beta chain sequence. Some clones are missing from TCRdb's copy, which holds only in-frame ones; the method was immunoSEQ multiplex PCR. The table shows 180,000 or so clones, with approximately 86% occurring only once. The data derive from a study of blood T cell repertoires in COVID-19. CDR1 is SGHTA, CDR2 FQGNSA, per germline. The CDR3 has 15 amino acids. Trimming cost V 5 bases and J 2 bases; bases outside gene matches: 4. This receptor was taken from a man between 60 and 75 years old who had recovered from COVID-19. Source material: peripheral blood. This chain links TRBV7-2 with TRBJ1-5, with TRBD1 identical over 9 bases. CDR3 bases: TGTGCCAGCAGCCTCCGACAGGGGGGCAATCAGCCCCAGCATTTT. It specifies CASSLRQGGNQPQHF. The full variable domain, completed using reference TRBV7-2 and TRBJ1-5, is GAGVSQSPSNKVTEKGKDVELRCDPISGHTALYWYRQSLGQGLEFLIYFQGNSAPDKSGLPSDRFSAERTGGSVSTLTIQRTQQEDSAVYLCASSLRQGGNQPQHFGDGTRLSIL.